Detailed here is one T cell receptor (beta chain). The antigen remains undetermined. This sample is drawn from a study of shared clonotypes between healthy human individuals. Findings of the study overall: Compared with memory subsets, naive subsets generally had larger estimated richness. The donor pool, a small one, limited the genetic and exposure-history diversity represented.

The assay was immunoSEQ multiplex PCR, and TCRdb's table has in-frame clones only and misses some. The sample lists roughly 2,000,000 clones; 85% to 95% were seen once. This CDR3 is built from 15 residues. Trimming removed 0 bases at V and 0 bases at J, with 7 bases between. Germline V lookup: CDR1 SGHKS, CDR2 YYEKEE (reference sequence). Naive CD8 isolation took CD45RO-negative cells positively selected for CCR7 and excluded terminally differentiated effector memory CD45RA+ cells. The healthy adult donors were HIV-negative and reported no recent acute infections or vaccinations. Sequenced material: naive CD8+ T cells sorted from blood. This chain uses TRBV5-5 with TRBJ1-5, with D possibly being TRBD1 (5 bases). The receptor was derived from a man between 18 and 35 years old in good health. CDR3 loop: CASSLGQRSNQPQHF. For the CDR3, the DNA is TGTGCCAGCAGCTTGGGACAGCGTAGCAATCAGCCCCAGCATTTT.